This TCR beta chain was identified in a study of blood T cell repertoires in COVID-19. The wider study: Collection of acute and convalescent COVID-19 samples took place in the United States, Italy and Spain. PBMCs, B-cell-depleted T cells, or T cells provided the cDNA or gDNA that made up the material.

Original processing notes: Nucleated cell number was recorded as an estimate derived from reference gene primer amplification. Here immunoSEQ multiplex PCR was the method, and the copy in TCRdb shows in-frame clones only, minus some. That table is the source of V, J and clone size, and D and trimming were worked out from the DNA. The sample yields about 270,000 clones, under 90% seen once. This clone was counted once. The CDR3 is 13 residues long. Germline V gives CDR1 SQVTM, CDR2 ANQGSEA. This sequence joins TRBV29-1 and TRBJ2-3, with 8 bases identical to TRBD1. The sequenced sample consisted of peripheral blood. The clonotype comes from a woman aged 18-30 years with acute or convalescent COVID-19. The CDR3 loop is CTGQGSDRGTQYF. Written as DNA, the CDR3 is TGCACCGGACAGGGTAGCGACCGTGGTACGCAGTATTTT.